This note documents a single T cell receptor (beta chain) sequence. Its antigen is still unknown. The data are from a study of type 1 regulatory T cells. About the research overall: T-allo10 is an in vitro-generated, Tr1-enriched CD4 T cell product specific for alloantigen.

This CDR3 is built from 14 residues. With V trimmed by 7 bases and J by 7 bases, 10 bases remained unmatched. The germline CDR1 and CDR2 sequences are SQVTM and ANQGSEA. Each CDR3 protein is one row after TCRdb ran MiXCR on the reads. The profile shows tens of thousands of distinct CDR3 sequences, roughly 60% of them singletons. Findings and limits, study-wide: Compared with non-Tr1 cells, Tr1 cells showed a narrower TCR repertoire.

The sequencing sample was made of cultured non-Tr1 T cells, either the whole culture or a sorted T cell fraction (not recorded which). V usage is TRBV29-1 and J usage is TRBJ2-1; 10 nucleotides agree with TRBD1. This clonotype originated in a human donor in good health. The CDR3: CSAGPGTGENEQFF. CDR3 DNA: TGCAGCGCCGGTCCGGGGACAGGGGAAAATGAGCAGTTCTTC.